One sample yielded the 23 T cell receptor beta chains listed below, sequenced in a study of blood T cell repertoires in COVID-19. The assay was immunoSEQ multiplex PCR, and TCRdb's table has in-frame clones only and misses some. The table has around 200,000 clones, roughly 77% seen once. Sequences were obtained from PBMCs or T cells enriched from blood (not recorded which). The receptors originated from a man in his forties who had recovered from COVID-19.

This clone has just one count. This rearrangement joins TRBV6-5 to TRBJ2-5; 9 positions agree with TRBD2. V was clipped by 8 bases and J by 4 bases; unmatched bases: 5. CDR1 is MNHEY, CDR2 SVGAGI, per germline. CDR3 length: 13 amino acids. The CDR3 DNA follows: TGTGCCAGCGCGGGGGGGCCTAGAGAGACCCAGTACTTC. Its protein product is CASAGGPRETQYF.

The chain uses TRBV2 and TRBJ1-2; possible D gene TRBD1, 6 bases. V was trimmed by 6 bases and J by 7 bases, leaving 12 bases between them. The CDR3 runs 12 residues. Germline lookup yields CDR1 SNHLY and CDR2 FYNNEI. The CDR3 spells CASRADSPGYTF. CDR3 DNA: TGTGCCAGCAGGGCGGACAGTCCTGGCTACACCTTC.

The V call is TRBV9, the J call TRBJ1-1, with 8 bases aligning to TRBD1. The CDR3 runs to 12 residues. Germline assignment: CDR1 SGDLS and CDR2 YYNGEE. The trim removed 4 bases at V and 10 bases at J, leaving 6 bases unmatched. The chain's CDR3 is CASSRPGTGAFF. The CDR3 coding sequence is TGTGCCAGCAGCCGACCCGGGACAGGAGCTTTCTTT.

The chain employs TRBV6-4 and TRBJ1-1; D is unresolved. This CDR3 contains 13 residues. V was clipped by 1 base and J by 5 bases, with 8 bases between them. Germline CDR1 is MRHNA and CDR2 is SNTAGT. The CDR3 sequence is CASSDLSGTEAFF. Here the CDR3 DNA reads TGTGCCAGCAGTGACTTAAGCGGGACTGAAGCTTTCTTT.

J is TRBJ2-1 and V is TRBV19, with 9 bases aligning to TRBD2. Germline lookup yields CDR1 LNHDA and CDR2 SQIVND (reference sequence). There are 14 residues in the CDR3. V lost 8 bases to trimming and J lost 5 bases; unmatched junction nucleotides: 7. The CDR3 is CASSTREGHNEQFF. CDR3 bases: TGTGCCAGTTCAACGCGGGAGGGTCACAATGAGCAGTTCTTC.

This clone was picked up a small number of times. This chain joins TRBV3-1 (or the pseudogene TRBV3-2) and TRBJ1-2; D not resolved. Germline CDR1 and CDR2: LGHDT and YNNKEL (reference sequence). The CDR3 loop spans 14 amino acids. Between the trimmed V and J ends, which lost 7 bases and 6 bases, there was a span of 18 bases. The CDR3 reads CASNPGRFVDGYTF. CDR3 DNA sequence: TGTGCCAGCAACCCGGGAAGGTTCGTGGATGGCTACACCTTC.

DNA for the CDR3: TGTGCCAGCAGCGACTCCCACTCTGGGGCCAACGTCCTGACTTTC. Its translation: CASSDSHSGANVLTF. The chain couples TRBV6-2 or TRBV6-3 to TRBJ2-6; D uncertain. The CDR3 covers 15 residues. Trimming removed 6 bases from V and 0 bases from J, with 9 bases in between. Germline assignment: CDR1 MNHEY and CDR2 SVGEGT.

A word on this clone: Different DNA sequences within this sample yield the same CDR3. This chain uses TRBV19 with TRBJ2-7, with 7 positions matching TRBD1. The CDR3 contains 14 residues. Looked up from germline, CDR1 is LNHDA and CDR2 is SQIVND (reference sequence). V shed 4 bases and J 4 bases; nucleotides not matched to a gene: 7. The CDR3 nucleotides read TGTGCCAGTAGTAGAGGGACAGACCTATACGAGCAGTACTTC. This encodes CASSRGTDLYEQYF. The whole variable domain, remainder taken from reference TRBV19 and TRBJ2-7, is DGGITQSPKYLFRKEGQNVTLSCEQNLNHDAMYWYRQDPGQGLRLIYYSQIVNDFQKGDIAEGYSVSREKKESFPLTVTSAQKNPTAFYLCASSRGTDLYEQYFGPGTRLTVT.

The J gene is TRBJ2-2, the V gene TRBV19; 13 bases are shared with TRBD2. Trimming took 2 bases from V and 5 from J; bases not matched to a gene: 2. Per the germline V gene, CDR1 is LNHDA and CDR2 is SQIVND (reference sequence). The CDR3 loop spans 16 amino acids. The CDR3 spells CASSIRGLAGTGELFF. The CDR3, as DNA: TGTGCCAGTAGTATAAGGGGACTAGCGGGAACCGGGGAGCTGTTTTTT. Looking up the rest from reference TRBV19 and TRBJ2-2 gives the full variable domain: DGGITQSPKYLFRKEGQNVTLSCEQNLNHDAMYWYRQDPGQGLRLIYYSQIVNDFQKGDIAEGYSVSREKKESFPLTVTSAQKNPTAFYLCASSIRGLAGTGELFFGEGSRLTVL.

The V gene is TRBV28, the J gene TRBJ1-2; 7 bases map to TRBD1. In germline, CDR1 is MDHEN, CDR2 SYDVKM. After removal of 2 bases from V and 0 bases from J, the junction contained 6 bases not matched to a gene. The CDR3 has 16 amino acids. The CDR3 coding sequence is TGTGCCAGCAGTTTAGTAGGGGGCGCTTCTAACTATGGCTACACCTTC. Protein product: CASSLVGGASNYGYTF.

The CDR3 is CASSPRDSSYEQYF. CDR3 nucleotides: TGTGCCAGCAGCCCCCGGGACAGCTCCTACGAGCAGTACTTC. This chain joins TRBV5-4 and TRBJ2-7; 7 nucleotides agree with TRBD1. The V and J ends lost 4 bases and 0 bases, in that order; junction bases with no gene match: 4. The CDR3 has 14 residues. The V gene's germline CDR1 is SGHNT and CDR2 YYREEE (reference sequence).

The rearrangement uses TRBV18 and TRBJ1-1, with unresolved D. The CDR3 is 13 residues long. Germline CDR1 KGHSH, CDR2 LQKENI. Trimming shortened V by 6 bases and J by 5 bases, and 13 bases separated the two germline ends. DNA for the CDR3: TGTGCCAGCTCCTGGTCCCGGGAAACTGAAGCTTTCTTT. This gives the protein CASSWSRETEAFF.

This clone appeared a few times. The chain links TRBV6-4 to TRBJ1-2, with D unresolved. The CDR3 runs 16 residues. V was trimmed by 8 bases and J by 0 bases, leaving 19 bases between them. Germline CDR1 is MRHNA and CDR2 is SNTAGT. In nucleotides, the CDR3 is TGTGCCAGCGCCCCGAACCCTATTAATACTAACTATGGCTACACCTTC. This gives the protein CASAPNPINTNYGYTF.

The V and J genes are TRBV6-1 and TRBJ1-5; D possibly corresponds to TRBD1 (5 bases). CDR1 and CDR2 from the germline V gene are MNHNS and SASEGT. The length of the CDR3 is 11 residues. V dropped 1 base and J dropped 14 bases, with 9 bases sitting between them. CDR3 protein: CASSEEGGEHF. The CDR3 DNA reads as TGTGCCAGCAGTGAAGAAGGAGGGGAGCATTTT.

This rearrangement joins TRBV27 to TRBJ2-7; a weak D match, TRBD2 (5 bases). Trimming took off 0 bases at V and 2 bases at J, with 17 bases between the two ends. CDR1 and CDR2 (germline): MNHEY, SMNVEV (reference sequence). CDR3 length equals 17 residues. Here the CDR3 reads CASSLSVPGISTYEQYF. The CDR3 DNA reads TGTGCCAGCAGTTTATCTGTGCCCGGGATTAGTACCTACGAGCAGTACTTC.

The chain uses TRBV3-1 (or the pseudogene TRBV3-2) and TRBJ1-2, with 7 bases that match TRBD1. This CDR3 contains 16 residues. The ends lost 0 bases at V and 4 bases at J; junction bases unmatched: 8. CDR1 LGHDT and CDR2 YNNKEL come from the germline V gene (reference sequence). The CDR3 is CASSQDWAGGSYGYTF. Written as DNA, the CDR3 is TGTGCCAGCAGCCAAGATTGGGCAGGGGGAAGCTATGGCTACACCTTC.

This clone was detected only a few times. One junction end does not reproduce the germline sequence, and a read error may be involved. This chain links TRBV2 with TRBJ1-4; a possible D gene is TRBD1 (5 bases). Germline CDR1 reads SNHLY; CDR2 reads FYNNEI. The CDR3 sequence is 10 residues long. The CDR3 sequence is CASSAGGLLF. The CDR3 bases are TGTGCCAGCAGTGCGGGGGGTCTCCTTTTT.

This clone showed up just once. The chain uses TRBV7-6 and TRBJ1-6, with D unresolved. Trimming left V 5 bases short and J 10 bases short, with 18 bases between. The CDR3 is 15 residues long. Germline V gene sequence: CDR1 SGHVS, CDR2 FNYEAQ. The DNA for the CDR3 is TGTGCCAGCAGCGCCTCCGTCTCACGGGGATCACCCCTCCACTTT. Residues: CASSASVSRGSPLHF.

The J gene is TRBJ1-1, the V gene TRBV4-1, with D unclear. The V and J ends lost 4 bases and 5 bases respectively, with 11 bases between them. Looked up from germline, CDR1 is MGHRA and CDR2 is YSYEKL. This CDR3 has 13 residues. Here the CDR3 reads CASSPRADTEAFF. Here the CDR3 DNA reads TGCGCCAGCAGCCCCCGAGCGGATACTGAAGCTTTCTTT.

This clone has only a few counts. The rearrangement joins TRBV5-1 to TRBJ1-2; D ambiguous. This CDR3 has 16 residues. The V gene's germline CDR1 is SGHRS and CDR2 YFSETQ. V gave up 4 bases and J gave up 7 bases, with 23 bases separating them. The CDR3 bases are TGCGCCAGCAGCCTTAGCCCCGGGTCTTCTCGGGGTGGCTACACCTTC. Amino acid sequence: CASSLSPGSSRGGYTF.

V and J are TRBV3-1 (or the pseudogene TRBV3-2) and TRBJ1-4; TRBD1 matches at 7 bases. There are 17 residues in the CDR3. Per germline, CDR1 LGHDT and CDR2 YNNKEL (reference sequence). V trimming: 0 bases; J trimming: 6 bases; junction bases outside the gene matches: 10. The CDR3 region is CASSQDSRRGRDEKLFF. The CDR3 DNA reads as TGTGCCAGCAGCCAAGATTCTAGAAGGGGGCGGGATGAAAAACTGTTTTTT.

The chain combines TRBV9 with TRBJ2-1; TRBD2 matches at 9 bases. The CDR3 is made up of 16 amino acids. V gave up 3 bases and J gave up 7 bases; unmatched junction bases: 11. Germline V gene lookup returns CDR1 SGDLS and CDR2 YYNGEE. The CDR3 sequence: CASSGGVASGINEQFF. DNA for the CDR3: TGTGCCAGCAGCGGAGGGGTGGCTAGCGGGATAAATGAGCAGTTCTTC. The variable domain in full, completed from reference TRBV9 and TRBJ2-1, reads DSGVTQTPKHLITATGQRVTLRCSPRSGDLSVYWYQQSLDQGLQFLIQYYNGEERAKGNILERFSAQQFPDLHSELNLSSLELGDSALYFCASSGGVASGINEQFFGPGTRLTVL.

This clone appeared once. The V and J genes are TRBV5-1 and TRBJ2-2; D call uncertain. The germline gives CDR1 SGHRS, CDR2 YFSETQ. CDR3 length: 15 amino acids. Trimming removed 4 bases at V and 1 base at J, with 11 bases between. The chain's CDR3 is CASSADTRNTGELFF. DNA of the CDR3: TGCGCCAGCAGCGCAGACACCCGGAACACCGGGGAGCTGTTTTTT. The whole variable domain, filled in from reference TRBV5-1 and TRBJ2-2, reads KAGVTQTPRYLIKTRGQQVTLSCSPISGHRSVSWYQQTPGQGLQFLFEYFSETQRNKGNFPGRFSGRQFSNSRSEMNVSTLELGDSALYLCASSADTRNTGELFFGEGSRLTVL.